This TCR beta chain was sequenced during a study of Graves' ophthalmopathy and Graves' hyperthyroidism. The study, taken as a whole, reports: Most clonotypes expanded in thyroid above 0.001 frequency were present in blood too. Ophthalmopathy and stable hyperthyroidism were discriminated by a 13-signature model, with over 85% sensitivity and around 81% specificity.

Germline values: CDR1 SGHRS, CDR2 YFSETQ. The CDR3 covers 15 residues. The sample holds a few counts of this clonotype. Its target is unknown. One junction end does not reproduce the germline sequence, and a read error may be involved. The study amplified TCR beta CDR3 regions using RNA transcripts. HTBI primers primed a first-round RT-PCR, and a second-round multiplex PCR followed. Each CDR3 protein gets one entry after TCRdb re-called the multiplex PCR reads with MiXCR. The sample has about 740,000 distinct CDR3 sequences, 40% seen once. The sample comprised peripheral blood. The rearrangement uses TRBV5-1 and TRBJ2-7; 10 bases are shared with TRBD1. The TCR comes from an adult man with Graves' ophthalmopathy. The CDR3 nucleotides read TGTGCCAGCAGCCGCCAGACAGGGGGCCAGATCGAGCAGTACTTC. Residues: CASSRQTGGQIEQYF.